This TCR beta chain stems from a study of untreated major depressive disorder. The CDR3 consists of 13 residues. V was clipped by 7 bases and J by 5 bases, with 14 bases between them. The germline V gene has CDR1 SNHLY and CDR2 FYNNEI. The table came from immunoSEQ multiplex PCR; TCRdb's copy has only in-frame clones and leaves some out. The repertoire holds about 22,000 clones, with around 92% as singletons. This chain links TRBV2 with TRBJ1-1; D perhaps matches TRBD1 (5 bases). The sequence derives from a woman in her thirties or forties in good health. Sample: CD4+ T cells from PBMCs. The CDR3 loop is CASMTGGNTEAFF. DNA of the CDR3: TGTGCCAGCATGACCGGGGGAAATACTGAAGCTTTCTTT.